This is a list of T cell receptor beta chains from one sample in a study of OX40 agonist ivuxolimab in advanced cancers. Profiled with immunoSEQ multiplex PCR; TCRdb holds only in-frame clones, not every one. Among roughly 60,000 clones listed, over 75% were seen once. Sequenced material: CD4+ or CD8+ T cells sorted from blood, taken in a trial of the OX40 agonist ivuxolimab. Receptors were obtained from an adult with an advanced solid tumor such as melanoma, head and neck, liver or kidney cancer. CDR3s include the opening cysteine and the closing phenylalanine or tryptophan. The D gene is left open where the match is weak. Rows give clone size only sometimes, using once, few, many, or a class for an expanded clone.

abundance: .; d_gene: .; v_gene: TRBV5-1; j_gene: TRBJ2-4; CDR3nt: TGCGCCAGCAGCTTGGGGCGTGAAAACATTCAGTACTTC; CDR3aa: CASSLGRENIQYF
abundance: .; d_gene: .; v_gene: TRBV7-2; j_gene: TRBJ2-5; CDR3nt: TGTGCCAGCGGTGGATCGGGGGAGACCCAGTACTTC; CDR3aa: CASGGSGETQYF
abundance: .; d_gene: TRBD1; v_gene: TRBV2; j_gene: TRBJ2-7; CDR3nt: TGTGCCAGCAAACAGGGGTACGAGCAGTACTTC; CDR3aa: CASKQGYEQYF
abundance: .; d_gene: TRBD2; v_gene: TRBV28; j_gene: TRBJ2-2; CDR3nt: TGTGCCAGCAGTTTTCCGGGACTAGCTGACACCGGGGAGCTGTTTTTT; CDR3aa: CASSFPGLADTGELFF
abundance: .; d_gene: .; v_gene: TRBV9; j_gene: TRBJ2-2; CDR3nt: TGTGCCAGCAGCACCGGACGGGACGCGAACACCGGGGAGCTGTTTTTT; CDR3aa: CASSTGRDANTGELFF
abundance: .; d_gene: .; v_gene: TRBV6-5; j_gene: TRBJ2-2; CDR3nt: TGTGCCAGCAGTTACTCGACCGGCTATGAGGGCGGGGAGCTGTTTTTT; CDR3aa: CASSYSTGYEGGELFF
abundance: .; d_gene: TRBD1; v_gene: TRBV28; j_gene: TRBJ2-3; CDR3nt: TGTGCCAGCAGTTCCCCCGGGACAGGAGCAGATACGCAGTATTTT; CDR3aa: CASSSPGTGADTQYF
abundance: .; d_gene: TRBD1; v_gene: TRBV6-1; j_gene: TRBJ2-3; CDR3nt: TGTGCCTTTGGAAGGGACAGGGGAGCAGATACGCAGTATTTT; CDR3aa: CAFGRDRGADTQYF
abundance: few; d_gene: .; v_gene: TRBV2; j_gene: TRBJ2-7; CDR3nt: TGTGCCAGCAGTGTACTCGGGTACGAGCAGTACTTC; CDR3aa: CASSVLGYEQYF
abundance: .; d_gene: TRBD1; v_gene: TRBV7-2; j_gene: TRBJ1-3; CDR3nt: TGTGCCAGCAGCTCGCAAAGGGGGCTGGGAAACACCATATATTTT; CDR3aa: CASSSQRGLGNTIYF
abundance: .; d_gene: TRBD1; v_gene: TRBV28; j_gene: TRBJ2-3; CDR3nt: TGTGCCAGCAGTCCTCGAGGGGGCGGCACAGATACGCAGTATTTT; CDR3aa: CASSPRGGGTDTQYF
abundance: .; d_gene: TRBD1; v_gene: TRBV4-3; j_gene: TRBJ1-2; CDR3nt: TGCGCCAGCAGCCCCCAGGGGGCCCCCTATGGCTACACCTTC; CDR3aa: CASSPQGAPYGYTF
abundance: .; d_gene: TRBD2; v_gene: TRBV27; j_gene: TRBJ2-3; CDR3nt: TGTGCCAGCCGGGGGCAGGGGCGGGAGGAGGGTGGCACAGATACGCAGTATTTT; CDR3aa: CASRGQGREEGGTDTQYF
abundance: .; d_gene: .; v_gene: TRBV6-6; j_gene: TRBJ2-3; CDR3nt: TGTGCCAGCAGCCTCAGGGTAACCCACGGCACAGATACGCAGTATTTT; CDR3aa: CASSLRVTHGTDTQYF
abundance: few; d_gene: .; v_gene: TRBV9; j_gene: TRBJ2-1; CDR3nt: TGTGCCAGCAGCCCCGGGGTAGACAATGAGCAGTTCTTC; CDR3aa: CASSPGVDNEQFF